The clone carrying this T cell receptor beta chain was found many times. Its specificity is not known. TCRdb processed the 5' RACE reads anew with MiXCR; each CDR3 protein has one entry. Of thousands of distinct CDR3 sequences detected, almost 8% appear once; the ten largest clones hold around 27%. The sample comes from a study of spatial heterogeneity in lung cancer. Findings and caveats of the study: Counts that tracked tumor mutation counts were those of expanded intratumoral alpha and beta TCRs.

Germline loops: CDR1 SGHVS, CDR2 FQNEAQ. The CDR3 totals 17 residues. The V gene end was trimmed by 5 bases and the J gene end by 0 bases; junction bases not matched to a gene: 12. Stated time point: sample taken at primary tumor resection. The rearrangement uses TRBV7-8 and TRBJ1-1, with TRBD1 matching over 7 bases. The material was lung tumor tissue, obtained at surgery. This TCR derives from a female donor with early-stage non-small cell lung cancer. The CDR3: CASSKGQTLLMNTEAFF. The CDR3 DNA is TGTGCCAGCAGCAAGGGACAGACCCTACTCATGAACACTGAAGCTTTCTTT.